This T cell receptor (beta chain) is drawn from a study of blood T cell repertoires in COVID-19. About the study: Samples came from the United States, Italy and Spain, spanning acute and convalescent COVID-19.

The repertoire was sequenced with immunoSEQ multiplex PCR; TCRdb's copy has only in-frame clones and lacks some. The table includes fewer than 350,000 clones, 70% to 90% detected once. This clone was recorded only once. The CDR3 spans 13 residues. V shed 3 bases and J 5 bases; nucleotides not matched to a gene: 1. The germline gives CDR1 SGHVS, CDR2 FNYEAQ. In assigning cohorts, the study relied on participant-reported clinical history. The chain couples TRBV7-6 to TRBJ2-7; 10 bases match TRBD1. The sample consisted of PBMCs or T cells enriched from blood (not recorded which). This TCR was recovered from a woman aged 40-49 years with acute COVID-19. CDR3: CASSLTGGDEQYF. The DNA of the CDR3 is TGTGCCAGCAGCTTGACAGGGGGCGACGAGCAGTACTTC.